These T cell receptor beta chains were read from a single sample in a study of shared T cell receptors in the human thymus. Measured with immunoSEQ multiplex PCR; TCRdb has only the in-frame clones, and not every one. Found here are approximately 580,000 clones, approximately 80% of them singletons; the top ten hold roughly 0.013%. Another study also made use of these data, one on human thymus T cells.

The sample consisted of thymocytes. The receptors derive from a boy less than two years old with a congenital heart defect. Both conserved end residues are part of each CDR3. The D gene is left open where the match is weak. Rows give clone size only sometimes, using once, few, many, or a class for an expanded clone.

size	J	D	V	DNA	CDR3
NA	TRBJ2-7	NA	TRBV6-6	TGTGCCAGCAACCAGGTGCTGGAGGACGAGCAGTACTTC	CASNQVLEDEQYF
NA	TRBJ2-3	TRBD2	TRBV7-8	TGTGCCAGCAGCTCTGGGACTAGCGGGAGGGACAACACAGATACGCAGTATTTT	CASSSGTSGRDNTDTQYF
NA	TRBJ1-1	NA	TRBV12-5	TGTGCTAGTGGTTCAGGGACTGAAGCTTTCTTT	CASGSGTEAFF
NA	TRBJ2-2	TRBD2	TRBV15	TGTGCCACCAGCAAGGGACTAGCGGGAGTTAACACCGGGGAGCTGTTTTTT	CATSKGLAGVNTGELFF
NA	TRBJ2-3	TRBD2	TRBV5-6	TGTGCCAGCAGCTTGGGTAGCGGGAAGAGGACAGATACGCAGTATTTT	CASSLGSGKRTDTQYF
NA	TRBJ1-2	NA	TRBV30	TGTGCCTCCCCCATGGGCAGGGACTATGGCTACACCTTC	CASPMGRDYGYTF
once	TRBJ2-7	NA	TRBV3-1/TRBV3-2	TGTGCCAGCAGCCCCCGTCCCCCCTTC	CASSPRPPF
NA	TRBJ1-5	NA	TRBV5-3	TGTGCCAGAAGCTCCTGGACAGAGAATAGCAATCAGCCCCAGCATTTT	CARSSWTENSNQPQHF
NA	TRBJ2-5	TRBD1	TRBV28	TGTGCCAGCACCTACGAGGGAGGGACAGGGCCTCAAGAGACCCAGTACTTC	CASTYEGGTGPQETQYF
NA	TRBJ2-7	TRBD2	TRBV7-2	TGTGCCAGCAGCTTAGAGGGAGGGACTCCCTCGGAGCAGTACTTC	CASSLEGGTPSEQYF
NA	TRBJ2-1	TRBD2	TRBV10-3	TGTGCCATCAGTGAGCTGGCTAGCGGGGTTAGCTCCTACAATGAGCAGTTCTTC	CAISELASGVSSYNEQFF
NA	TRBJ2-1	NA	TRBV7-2	TGTGCCAGCAGCGTCCCGGGACTCCAGAATGAGCAGTTCTTC	CASSVPGLQNEQFF
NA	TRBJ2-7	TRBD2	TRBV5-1	TGCGCCAGCAGCTTTAGCGGGAGAGAGCCCTACGAGCAGTACTTC	CASSFSGREPYEQYF
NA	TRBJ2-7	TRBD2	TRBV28	TGTGCCAGCAGTTTAGGCGGGAGCTCCTACGAGCAGTACTTC	CASSLGGSSYEQYF
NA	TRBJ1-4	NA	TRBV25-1	TGTGCCAGCAGTGTGAGGAGGGGAAAACTGTTTTTT	CASSVRRGKLFF
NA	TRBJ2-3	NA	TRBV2	TGTGCCAGCAGTAGATATGGAGGACCCCACACAGATACGCAGTATTTT	CASSRYGGPHTDTQYF
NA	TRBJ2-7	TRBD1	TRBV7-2	TGTGCCAGCAGCTTAGCGGGTGACAGGGAGTCCTACGAGCAGTACTTC	CASSLAGDRESYEQYF
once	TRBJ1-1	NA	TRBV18	TGTGCCAGCTCACCGGAGGTCCCAACCGGGGGTAATGAAGCTTTCTTT	CASSPEVPTGGNEAFF
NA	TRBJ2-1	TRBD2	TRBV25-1	TGTGCCAGCAGTAGACTAGCGGAGTCCCCAAAGCAGTTCTTC	CASSRLAESPKQFF
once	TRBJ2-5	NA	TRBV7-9	TGTGCCAGCAGCCACCCGAAGGGGGTCGAAGAGACCCAGTACTTC	CASSHPKGVEETQYF
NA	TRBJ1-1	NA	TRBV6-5	TGTGCCAGCAGTTACTCCCCTTCAGGCAATTTAGCTTTCTTT	CASSYSPSGNLAFF
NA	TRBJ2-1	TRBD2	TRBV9	TGTGCCAGCAGCACGTGGACTAGCGGGACCCACAATGAGCAGTTCTTC	CASSTWTSGTHNEQFF
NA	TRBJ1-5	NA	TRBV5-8	TGTGCCAGCAGCTGTGGAGGGGTGGGGTGTGATCAGCCCCAGCATTTT	CASSCGGVGCDQPQHF
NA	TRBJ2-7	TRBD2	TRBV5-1	TGCGCCAGCAGCTTGGAGGCCGGGACTAGCACCGACGAGCAGTACTTC	CASSLEAGTSTDEQYF
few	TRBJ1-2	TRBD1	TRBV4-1	TGCGCCAGCAGCCAACTAACAGGGGGCTCTGGCTACACCTTC	CASSQLTGGSGYTF
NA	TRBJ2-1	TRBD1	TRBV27	TGTGCCAGCAGTGGGGGACAGGGCAAGCCTGAGCAGTTCTTC	CASSGGQGKPEQFF
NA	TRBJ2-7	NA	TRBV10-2	TGCGCCAGCCGAATCCGACTAGTAAGGACCTACGAGCAGTACTTC	CASRIRLVRTYEQYF
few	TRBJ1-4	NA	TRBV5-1	TGCGCCAGCAGCTTAATTTCAGGTGAAAAACTGTTTTTT	CASSLISGEKLFF
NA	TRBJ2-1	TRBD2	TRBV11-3	TGTGCCAGCAGTTTAGCGGGCCGGGGGTACAATGAGCAGTTCTTC	CASSLAGRGYNEQFF
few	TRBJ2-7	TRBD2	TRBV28	TGTGCCAGCAGTTTTTTGTTTGGGGGAGGGTACGAGCAGTACTTC	CASSFLFGGGYEQYF
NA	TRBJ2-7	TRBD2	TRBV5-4	TGTGCCAGCAGCTCGTTTATAGCGGGAGGGTCCGCCTACGAGCAGTACTTC	CASSSFIAGGSAYEQYF
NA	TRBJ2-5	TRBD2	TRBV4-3	TGCGCCAGCAGCCAGGAGAGACCGGGACTAGCGGGAAAAGAGACCCAGTACTTC	CASSQERPGLAGKETQYF
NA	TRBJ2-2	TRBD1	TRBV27	TGTGCCAGCAGTGGCCCTCAGGGGGTGAACACCGGGGAGCTGTTTTTT	CASSGPQGVNTGELFF
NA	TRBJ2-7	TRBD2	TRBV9	TGTGCCAGCAGCCCGAGCCCATTTATAGCGGGAGGTTCCTACGAGCAGTACTTC	CASSPSPFIAGGSYEQYF
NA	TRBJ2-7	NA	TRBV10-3	TGTGCCATCAGTGAGAGGGGTTACGAGCAGTACTTC	CAISERGYEQYF
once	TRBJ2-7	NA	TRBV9	TGTGCCAGCAGCGCTTATTTGAGACGCTCCAGGGGTTTCGAGCAGTACTTC	CASSAYLRRSRGFEQYF
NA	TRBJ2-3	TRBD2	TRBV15	TGTGCCACCAGCAGAGATAGGACTAGCGGGAGCATTGGGGATACGCAGTATTTT	CATSRDRTSGSIGDTQYF
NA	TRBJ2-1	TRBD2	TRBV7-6	TGTGCCAGCAGCTTAAGCGGGAGTGCCAATGAGCAGTTCTTC	CASSLSGSANEQFF
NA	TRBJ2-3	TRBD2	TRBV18	TGTGCCAGCTCACTTAAGAGCGGGAGGTACCCAGATACGCAGTATTTT	CASSLKSGRYPDTQYF
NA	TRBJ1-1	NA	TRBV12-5	TGTGCTAGTGGTTCTTTCCGTCGGGAAGCTTTCTTT	CASGSFRREAFF